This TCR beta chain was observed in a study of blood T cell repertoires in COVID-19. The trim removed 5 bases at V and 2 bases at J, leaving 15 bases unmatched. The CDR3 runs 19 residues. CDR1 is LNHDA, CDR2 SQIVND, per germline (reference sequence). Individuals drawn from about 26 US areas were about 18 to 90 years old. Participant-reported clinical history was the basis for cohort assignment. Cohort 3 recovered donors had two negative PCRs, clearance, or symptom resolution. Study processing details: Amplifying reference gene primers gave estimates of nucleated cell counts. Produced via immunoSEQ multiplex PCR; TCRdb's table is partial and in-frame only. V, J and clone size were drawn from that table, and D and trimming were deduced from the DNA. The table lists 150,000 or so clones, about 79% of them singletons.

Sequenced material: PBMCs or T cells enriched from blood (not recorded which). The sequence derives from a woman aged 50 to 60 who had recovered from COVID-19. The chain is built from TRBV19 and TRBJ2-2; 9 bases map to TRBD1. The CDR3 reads CASSPWTGVIEHNTGELFF. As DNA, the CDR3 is TGTGCCAGTAGTCCTTGGACAGGGGTGATAGAGCACAACACCGGGGAGCTGTTTTTT.